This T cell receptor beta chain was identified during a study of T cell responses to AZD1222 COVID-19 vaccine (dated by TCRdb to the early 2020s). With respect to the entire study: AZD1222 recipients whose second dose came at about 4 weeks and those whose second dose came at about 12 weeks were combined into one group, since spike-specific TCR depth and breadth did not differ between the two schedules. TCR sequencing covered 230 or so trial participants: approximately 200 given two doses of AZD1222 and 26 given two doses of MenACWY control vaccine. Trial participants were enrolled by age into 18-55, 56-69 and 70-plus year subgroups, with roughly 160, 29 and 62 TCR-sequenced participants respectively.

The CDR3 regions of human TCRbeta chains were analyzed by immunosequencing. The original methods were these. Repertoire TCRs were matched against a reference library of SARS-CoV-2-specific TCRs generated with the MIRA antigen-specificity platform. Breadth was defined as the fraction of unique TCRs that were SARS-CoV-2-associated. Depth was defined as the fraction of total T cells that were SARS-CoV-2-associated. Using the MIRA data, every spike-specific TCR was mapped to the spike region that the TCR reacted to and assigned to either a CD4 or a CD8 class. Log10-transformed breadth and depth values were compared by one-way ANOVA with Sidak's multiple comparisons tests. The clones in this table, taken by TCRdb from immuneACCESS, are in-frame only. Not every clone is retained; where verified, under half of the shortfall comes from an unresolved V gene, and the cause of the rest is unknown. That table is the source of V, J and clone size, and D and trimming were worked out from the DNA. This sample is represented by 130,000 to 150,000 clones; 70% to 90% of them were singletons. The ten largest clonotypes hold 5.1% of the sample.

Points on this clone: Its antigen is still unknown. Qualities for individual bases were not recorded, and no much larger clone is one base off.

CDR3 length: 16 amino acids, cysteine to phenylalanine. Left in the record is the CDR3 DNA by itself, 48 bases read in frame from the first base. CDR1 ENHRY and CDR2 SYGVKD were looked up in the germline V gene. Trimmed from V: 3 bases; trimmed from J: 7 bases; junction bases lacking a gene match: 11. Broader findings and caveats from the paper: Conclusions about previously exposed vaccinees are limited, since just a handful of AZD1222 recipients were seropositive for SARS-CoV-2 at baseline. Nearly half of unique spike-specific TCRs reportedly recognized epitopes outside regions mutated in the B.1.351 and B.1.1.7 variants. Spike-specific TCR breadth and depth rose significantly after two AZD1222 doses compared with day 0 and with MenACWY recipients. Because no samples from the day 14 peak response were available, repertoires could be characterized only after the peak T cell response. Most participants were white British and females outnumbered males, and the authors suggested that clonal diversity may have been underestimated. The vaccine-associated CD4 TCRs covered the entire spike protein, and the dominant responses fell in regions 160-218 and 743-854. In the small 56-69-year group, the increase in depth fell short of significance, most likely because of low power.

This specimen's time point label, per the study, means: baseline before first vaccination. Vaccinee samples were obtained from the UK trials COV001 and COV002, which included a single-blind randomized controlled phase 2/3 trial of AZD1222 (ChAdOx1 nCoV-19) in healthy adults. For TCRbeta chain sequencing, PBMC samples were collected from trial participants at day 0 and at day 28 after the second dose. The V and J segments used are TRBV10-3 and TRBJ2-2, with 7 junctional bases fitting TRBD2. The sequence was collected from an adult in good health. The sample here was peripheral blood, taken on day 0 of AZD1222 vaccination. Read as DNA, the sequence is TGTGCCATCAGTGAAGTTGGGCTAGCGGTCGACGGGGAGCTGTTTTTT. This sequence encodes CAISEVGLAVDGELFF.